The 14 T cell receptor beta chains presented below share a single source sample, sequenced in a study of neurological immune-mediated disorders. As for time point: longitudinal time-point 2. TCRdb independently ran MiXCR on the 5' RACE reads; one entry per CDR3 protein. The table has roughly 45,000 distinct CDR3 sequences, roughly 14% seen once; the top ten hold roughly 4.3%. The sequenced sample was PBMCs. The receptors were gathered from a male donor with HTLV-1-associated myelopathy (HAM/TSP).

This clonotype has ten or more counts. The J gene is TRBJ1-2, the V gene TRBV5-1; no firm D call. Per germline, CDR1 SGHRS and CDR2 YFSETQ. Trimming stripped 0 bases from V and 2 bases from J, with 8 bases between. The CDR3 loop spans 14 amino acids. The CDR3 loop reads CASSLDRSNYGYTF. The CDR3 DNA reads TGCGCCAGCAGCTTGGACCGATCGAACTATGGCTACACCTTC.

Many counts were recorded for this clonotype. The chain recombines TRBV12-3 or TRBV12-4 with TRBJ2-7; D possibly corresponds to TRBD1 (6 bases). V lost 7 bases, J lost 3 bases, and 22 bases lay in between. The CDR3 loop spans 16 amino acids. CDR3: CASTNFQAGVGYEQYF. Here the CDR3 DNA reads TGTGCCAGCACCAACTTCCAGGCAGGGGTTGGCTACGAGCAGTACTTC.

This clonotype was counted at least ten times. J is TRBJ1-6 and V is TRBV2; D remains ambiguous. V lost 3 bases, J lost 7 bases, and 10 bases lay in between. The CDR3 runs 14 residues. Germline CDR1 reads SNHLY; CDR2 reads FYNNEI. CDR3: CASSDTGGNSPLHF. CDR3 DNA: TGTGCCAGCAGTGATACGGGTGGGAATTCACCCCTCCACTTT.

This clonotype was recorded many times. The chain employs TRBV7-2 and TRBJ2-1, with 10 nucleotides matching TRBD1. V shed 1 base, J shed 7 bases, and the junction held 13 bases outside the gene matches. The V gene's germline CDR1 is SGHTA and CDR2 FQGNSA. The length of the CDR3 is 18 residues. The CDR3 region is CASSLEGPPGQGRNEQFF. CDR3 nucleotide sequence: TGTGCCAGCAGCTTAGAAGGTCCCCCGGGACAGGGGAGGAATGAGCAGTTCTTC.

This clonotype occurred many times. The J gene is TRBJ2-2, the V gene TRBV20-1; a possible D gene is TRBD1 (5 bases). Trimming left V 0 bases short and J 6 bases short, with 11 bases between. Germline V gene data show CDR1 as DFQATT and CDR2 as SNEGSKA (reference sequence). The CDR3 contains 14 residues. CDR3 amino acids: CSARDRKGSGELFF. The CDR3 DNA reads as TGCAGTGCTAGAGATCGTAAGGGGTCCGGGGAGCTGTTTTTT.

This clonotype was counted at least ten times. The rearrangement uses TRBV7-3 and TRBJ1-5; D might be TRBD1 (6 bases). Germline V gives CDR1 SGHTA, CDR2 FQGTGA. The V end was cut by 5 bases, the J end by 4 bases, with 15 bases between. This CDR3 region has 15 residues. CDR3 nucleotides: TGTGCCAGCAGCCCCCGAGGGGGAGGGAATCAGCCCCAGCATTTT. Amino acid sequence: CASSPRGGGNQPQHF. The whole variable domain, filled in from reference TRBV7-3 and TRBJ1-5, reads GAGVSQTPSNKVTEKGKYVELRCDPISGHTALYWYRQSLGQGPEFLIYFQGTGAADDSGLPNDRFFAVRPEGSVSTLKIQRTERGDSAVYLCASSPRGGGNQPQHFGDGTRLSIL.

This clonotype appeared many times. The rearrangement uses TRBV18 and TRBJ1-1, with D uncertain. The V end was cut by 0 bases, the J end by 7 bases, with 9 bases between. This CDR3 has 13 amino acids. The germline CDR1 and CDR2 sequences are KGHSH and LQKENI. This CDR3 reads CASSPPVRGEAFF. CDR3 nucleotides: TGTGCCAGCTCACCACCAGTCCGGGGTGAAGCTTTCTTT.

This clonotype was seen repeatedly, ten times or more. This chain uses TRBV28 with TRBJ1-5; D call uncertain. V gave up 3 bases and J gave up 13 bases, with 10 bases separating them. Germline V gene lookup returns CDR1 MDHEN and CDR2 SYDVKM. This CDR3 has 11 residues. The CDR3 sequence: CASSFLVGQHF. DNA for the CDR3: TGTGCCAGCAGTTTTTTAGTGGGTCAGCATTTT.

This clonotype was counted ten times or more. The V and J genes are TRBV2 and TRBJ2-3; TRBD1 might be the D (6 bases). Trimming pared 5 bases from V and 2 bases from J, leaving 14 bases between. Germline loops: CDR1 SNHLY, CDR2 FYNNEI. This CDR3 has 15 amino acids. The CDR3 region is CASSPQGTYTDTQYF. The CDR3 DNA follows: TGTGCCAGCAGTCCTCAGGGGACCTACACAGATACGCAGTATTTT.

Many counts were recorded for this clonotype. The chain is built from TRBV5-1 and TRBJ2-7; tentatively, D is TRBD1 or TRBD2 (5 bases each). With 1 base removed from V and 5 bases from J, the gap between germline ends came to 13 bases. Germline CDR1 SGHRS, CDR2 YFSETQ. The CDR3 is 14 amino acids. CDR3 sequence (DNA): TGCGCCAGCAGCTTGCGCTCCGGGGCCGACGAGCAGTACTTC. Translated, it gives CASSLRSGADEQYF.

This clonotype was detected many times. The V call is TRBV5-1, the J call TRBJ1-4; D is perhaps TRBD1 (5 bases). This CDR3 contains 15 residues. Per the germline V gene, CDR1 is SGHRS and CDR2 is YFSETQ. The V and J ends lost 0 bases and 8 bases respectively, with 14 bases between them. The CDR3 loop is CASSLVPGSQEKLFF. The CDR3 region has the DNA TGCGCCAGCAGCTTGGTCCCAGGGTCTCAGGAAAAACTGTTTTTT.

The rearrangement joins TRBV12-3 or TRBV12-4 to TRBJ1-1; no clear D gene. The CDR3 consists of 13 residues. Trimming took 2 bases from V and 8 from J, leaving 12 bases between them. The CDR3 DNA reads as TGTGCCAGCAGTTTAAATCTCGGACGGGAAGCTTTCTTT. Translation: CASSLNLGREAFF.

This clonotype showed up many times. The gene calls are TRBV6-5 and TRBJ2-7; the D is unclear. From germline, CDR1 is MNHEY and CDR2 SVGAGI. The V gene lost 7 bases and the J gene lost 2 bases, with 9 bases spanning the gap. The CDR3 is 12 residues long. The CDR3: CASTAETYEQYF. In DNA, the CDR3 is TGTGCCAGCACCGCCGAGACCTACGAGCAGTACTTC.

This clonotype was seen ten or more times. V is TRBV20-1 and J is TRBJ2-5; D unresolved. The germline CDR1 and CDR2 sequences are DFQATT and SNEGSKA (reference sequence). Trimming took 2 bases from V and 5 from J, leaving 12 bases between them. CDR3 length equals 13 residues. The CDR3: CSARFPVQETQYF. The CDR3 coding sequence is TGCAGTGCTAGATTTCCCGTCCAGGAGACCCAGTACTTC.